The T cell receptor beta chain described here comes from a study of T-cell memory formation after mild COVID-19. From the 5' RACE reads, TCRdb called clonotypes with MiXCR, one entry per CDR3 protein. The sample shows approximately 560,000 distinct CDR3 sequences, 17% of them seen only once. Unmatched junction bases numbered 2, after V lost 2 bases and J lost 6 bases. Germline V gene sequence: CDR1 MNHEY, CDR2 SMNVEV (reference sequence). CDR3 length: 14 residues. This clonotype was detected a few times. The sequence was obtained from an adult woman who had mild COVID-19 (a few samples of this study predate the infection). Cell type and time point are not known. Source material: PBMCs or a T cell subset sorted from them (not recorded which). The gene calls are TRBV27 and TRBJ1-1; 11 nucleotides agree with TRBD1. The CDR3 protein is CASSLVGQGAEAFF. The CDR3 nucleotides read TGTGCCAGCAGTTTAGTGGGACAGGGGGCTGAAGCTTTCTTT.